These 20 T cell receptor beta chains were sequenced from one sample in a study of T cells in Graves' hyperthyroidism and ophthalmopathy. Amplified TCR beta CDR3 regions came from RNA transcripts. With the HTBI primer set, the TCR CDR3 went through a first round of RT-PCR. TCRdb called the multiplex PCR reads again in MiXCR, with one record for every CDR3 protein. The sample includes 600,000 to 800,000 distinct CDR3 sequences, about 35% seen only once; the top ten take around 32%. Sequenced material: blood. These receptors originate from a middle-aged woman with Graves' hyperthyroidism.

The chain has TRBV14 and TRBJ2-5; D ambiguous. Germline V gene data show CDR1 as SGHDN and CDR2 as FVKESK. The CDR3 covers 16 residues. The ends were cut back, 7 bases at V and 5 bases at J, with 23 bases in the middle. Here the CDR3 DNA reads TGTGCCAGCAACACCGGTGACCAACCTAGAGGCGAGACCCAGTACTTC. This codes for CASNTGDQPRGETQYF.

The chain uses TRBV15 and TRBJ1-2; 12 nucleotides agree with TRBD1. The CDR3 has 16 amino acids. The germline V gene has CDR1 LNHNV and CDR2 YYDKDF (reference sequence). J was trimmed by 8 bases and V by 3 bases; bases with no gene match: 10. CDR3 region: CATSSSGTGGIEGYTF. The DNA for the CDR3 is TGTGCCACCAGCAGTTCCGGGACAGGGGGCATAGAGGGCTACACCTTC.

This clonotype was detected only a few times. The chain has TRBV19 and TRBJ1-5; no firm D call. The CDR3 runs 16 residues. Germline V gene data show CDR1 as LNHDA and CDR2 as SQIVND (reference sequence). V gave up 6 bases and J gave up 0 bases, with 15 bases separating them. The CDR3 loop reads CASRPTNGASNQPQHF. CDR3 nucleotides: TGTGCCAGTAGGCCAACCAACGGAGCTAGCAATCAGCCCCAGCATTTT.

Ten or more counts support this clonotype. J is TRBJ2-6 and V is TRBV12-3 or TRBV12-4; TRBD1 agrees at 9 bases. This CDR3 spans 17 amino acids. Losses at the gene ends were 5 bases for V and 1 base for J; bases not matched to a gene: 6. The CDR3 here is CASSARDRVSGANVLTF. Here the CDR3 DNA reads TGTGCCAGCAGTGCGCGGGACAGGGTTTCTGGGGCCAACGTCCTGACTTTC.

The chain combines TRBV25-1 with TRBJ2-2, with 9 positions matching TRBD1. The J segment lost 3 bases and the V segment lost 8 bases, leaving 7 bases of the junction unmatched. This CDR3 contains 15 residues. CDR1 is MGHDK and CDR2 is SYGVNS in the germline V gene. The CDR3 spells CASDSGTGYTGELFF. For the CDR3, the DNA is TGTGCCAGCGATTCCGGGACAGGGTACACCGGGGAGCTGTTTTTT.

This clonotype was seen repeatedly, ten times or more. The V and J genes are TRBV5-1 and TRBJ1-2; no reliable D call. Germline-derived CDR1 and CDR2 are SGHRS and YFSETQ. This CDR3 spans 13 amino acids. Trimming took 3 bases from V and 8 from J, leaving 14 bases between them. As DNA, the CDR3 is TGCGCCAGCAGCTGGCCCTCAGATCGGGGCTACACCTTC. This sequence encodes CASSWPSDRGYTF.

The genes are TRBV24-1 and TRBJ1-4, with no clear D. V was trimmed by 11 bases and J by 6 bases, leaving 15 bases between them. Germline V gene lookup returns CDR1 KGHDR and CDR2 SFDVKD. The CDR3 contains 13 residues. The DNA for the CDR3 is TGTGCCAGCGGCATTCGCGTTGATGAAAAACTGTTTTTT. Amino acid sequence: CASGIRVDEKLFF.

At least ten counts were recorded for this clonotype. This rearrangement joins TRBV11-1 to TRBJ2-2; 7 bases are a match to TRBD1. Germline trimming cut 4 bases from V and 2 bases from J; bases unmatched to any gene: 4. Germline V gives CDR1 SGHAT, CDR2 FQDESV (reference sequence). The CDR3 runs 15 residues. The CDR3 spells CASSYRQGNTGELFF. The CDR3 nucleotides are TGTGCCAGCAGCTACCGACAGGGCAACACCGGGGAGCTGTTTTTT.

In this sample, this clonotype turned up many times. V and J are TRBV24-1 and TRBJ2-5; 14 positions match TRBD2. V shed 4 bases and J 5 bases; nucleotides not matched to a gene: 14. Per germline, CDR1 KGHDR and CDR2 SFDVKD. The CDR3 loop spans 19 amino acids. CDR3 bases: TGTGCCACCAGTGAGGCCTCCGGGACTAGCGGGGGAGGAGGGGAGACCCAGTACTTC. Encoded protein: CATSEASGTSGGGGETQYF.

The CDR3 DNA follows: TGTGCCAGCAGCTCGCCGACAGTGAACACTGAAGCTTTCTTT. Amino acid sequence: CASSSPTVNTEAFF. The chain is built from TRBV5-6 and TRBJ1-1; tentatively, D is TRBD1 (5 bases). The CDR3 contains 14 residues. V gave up 3 bases and J gave up 0 bases, with 9 bases separating them. Germline V gene lookup returns CDR1 SGHDT and CDR2 YYEEEE.

As for this clonotype: As the CDR3 is not closed by the conserved phenylalanine or tryptophan, this likely results from a read error. V gene TRBV10-2 combines with J gene TRBJ1-1, with TRBD1 as a possible D gene (6 bases). The V end lost 6 bases, the J end lost 8 bases, and 19 bases lay between the germline ends. The V gene's germline CDR1 is WSHSY and CDR2 SAAADI. The CDR3 consists of 14 residues. The CDR3 loop reads CASRARDTLNEAFS. DNA of the CDR3: TGCGCCAGCAGGGCCAGGGACACCTTAAACGAAGCTTTCTCT.

The chain carries TRBV10-1 and TRBJ1-6, with unresolved D. CDR1 is WNHNN, CDR2 SYGVQD, per germline (reference sequence). V was clipped by 8 bases and J by 7 bases, with 12 bases between them. The CDR3 has 13 amino acids. The CDR3 loop is CASCRVLNSPLHF. CDR3 DNA sequence: TGCGCCAGCTGCCGGGTCCTGAATTCACCCCTCCACTTT.

This rearrangement joins TRBV19 to TRBJ2-7; D may correspond to TRBD1 or TRBD2 (5 bases each). The V and J ends lost 8 bases and 3 bases respectively, with 11 bases between them. The CDR3 covers 12 residues. CDR1 is LNHDA, CDR2 SQIVND, per germline (reference sequence). The CDR3 here is CASWDGNYEQYF. CDR3 coding DNA: TGTGCCAGTTGGGACGGTAACTACGAGCAGTACTTC. Full variable domain (outside the CDR3, taken from reference TRBV19 and TRBJ2-7): DGGITQSPKYLFRKEGQNVTLSCEQNLNHDAMYWYRQDPGQGLRLIYYSQIVNDFQKGDIAEGYSVSREKKESFPLTVTSAQKNPTAFYLCASWDGNYEQYFGPGTRLTVT.

This clonotype appeared many times. The chain combines TRBV7-9 with TRBJ1-2; D remains ambiguous. Germline V gives CDR1 SEHNR, CDR2 FQNEAQ (reference sequence). The length of the CDR3 is 14 residues. V lost 0 bases and J 7 bases, leaving 12 bases between the germline ends. This CDR3 is CASSLATGTFGYTF. CDR3 bases: TGTGCCAGCAGCTTAGCAACGGGTACGTTTGGCTACACCTTC.

As concerns this clonotype: One end of the junction does not line up with germline, which may come from a read error. The chain couples TRBV5-4 to TRBJ2-5, with D perhaps given as TRBD1 or TRBD2 (5 bases each). The CDR3 loop spans 13 amino acids. Germline loops: CDR1 SGHNT, CDR2 YYREEE (reference sequence). The CDR3 region has the DNA TGTGCCAGCAGCTTACGAGGGGCGGGCAAGACGGCTTTC. This sequence encodes CASSLRGAGKTAF.

This chain uses TRBV7-2 with TRBJ1-5, with 7 positions matching TRBD1. Germline-derived CDR1 and CDR2 are SGHTA and FQGNSA. The CDR3 contains 18 residues. V lost 0 bases to trimming and J lost 2 bases; unmatched junction nucleotides: 10. The CDR3 DNA is TGTGCCAGCAGCTTAGCCACCGACAGGGTTGGAGGCAATCAGCCCCAGCATTTT. The encoded protein is CASSLATDRVGGNQPQHF. The whole variable domain, remainder taken from reference TRBV7-2 and TRBJ1-5, is GAGVSQSPSNKVTEKGKDVELRCDPISGHTALYWYRQSLGQGLEFLIYFQGNSAPDKSGLPSDRFSAERTGGSVSTLTIQRTQQEDSAVYLCASSLATDRVGGNQPQHFGDGTRLSIL.

This clonotype was detected ten times or more. The chain links TRBV12-3 or TRBV12-4 to TRBJ1-5; 10 bases map to TRBD1. The CDR3 covers 15 residues. V shed 5 bases, J shed 6 bases, and the junction held 7 bases outside the gene matches. This CDR3 is CASSLDRGQSQPQHF. The CDR3 DNA follows: TGTGCCAGCAGTCTCGACAGGGGGCAAAGTCAGCCCCAGCATTTT.

This clonotype was counted at least ten times. The chain recombines TRBV12-3 or TRBV12-4 with TRBJ2-7, with 7 bases aligning to TRBD1. V shed 5 bases and J 9 bases; nucleotides not matched to a gene: 10. The CDR3 loop spans 13 amino acids. CDR3 in DNA: TGTGCCAGCAGTCTCTATGACAGGGTGGCGCAGTACTTC. Its protein product is CASSLYDRVAQYF.

This clonotype was counted between two and nine times. This chain connects TRBV20-1 to TRBJ1-2; D ambiguous. Germline CDR1 and CDR2: DFQATT and SNEGSKA (reference sequence). V was cut by 4 bases and J by 6 bases, with 24 bases left in between. There are 16 residues in the CDR3. CDR3 bases: TGCAGTGCTAATGATATGAGAGCGGTTCTGTTCCATGGCTACACCTTC. Amino acids: CSANDMRAVLFHGYTF.

A note on this clonotype: A clone one base away is much larger, so this may be a read error. The CDR3 end shows no conserved phenylalanine or tryptophan, and so a read error is likely. This chain uses TRBV20-1 with TRBJ1-1; no firm D call. The CDR3 is 15 residues long. The V gene lost 0 bases and the J gene lost 6 bases, with 17 bases spanning the gap. Looked up from germline, CDR1 is DFQATT and CDR2 is SNEGSKA (reference sequence). This CDR3 reads CSARDGRSGRPEAFL. The DNA of the CDR3 is TGCAGTGCTAGAGATGGCAGGTCCGGTCGTCCTGAAGCTTTCCTT.